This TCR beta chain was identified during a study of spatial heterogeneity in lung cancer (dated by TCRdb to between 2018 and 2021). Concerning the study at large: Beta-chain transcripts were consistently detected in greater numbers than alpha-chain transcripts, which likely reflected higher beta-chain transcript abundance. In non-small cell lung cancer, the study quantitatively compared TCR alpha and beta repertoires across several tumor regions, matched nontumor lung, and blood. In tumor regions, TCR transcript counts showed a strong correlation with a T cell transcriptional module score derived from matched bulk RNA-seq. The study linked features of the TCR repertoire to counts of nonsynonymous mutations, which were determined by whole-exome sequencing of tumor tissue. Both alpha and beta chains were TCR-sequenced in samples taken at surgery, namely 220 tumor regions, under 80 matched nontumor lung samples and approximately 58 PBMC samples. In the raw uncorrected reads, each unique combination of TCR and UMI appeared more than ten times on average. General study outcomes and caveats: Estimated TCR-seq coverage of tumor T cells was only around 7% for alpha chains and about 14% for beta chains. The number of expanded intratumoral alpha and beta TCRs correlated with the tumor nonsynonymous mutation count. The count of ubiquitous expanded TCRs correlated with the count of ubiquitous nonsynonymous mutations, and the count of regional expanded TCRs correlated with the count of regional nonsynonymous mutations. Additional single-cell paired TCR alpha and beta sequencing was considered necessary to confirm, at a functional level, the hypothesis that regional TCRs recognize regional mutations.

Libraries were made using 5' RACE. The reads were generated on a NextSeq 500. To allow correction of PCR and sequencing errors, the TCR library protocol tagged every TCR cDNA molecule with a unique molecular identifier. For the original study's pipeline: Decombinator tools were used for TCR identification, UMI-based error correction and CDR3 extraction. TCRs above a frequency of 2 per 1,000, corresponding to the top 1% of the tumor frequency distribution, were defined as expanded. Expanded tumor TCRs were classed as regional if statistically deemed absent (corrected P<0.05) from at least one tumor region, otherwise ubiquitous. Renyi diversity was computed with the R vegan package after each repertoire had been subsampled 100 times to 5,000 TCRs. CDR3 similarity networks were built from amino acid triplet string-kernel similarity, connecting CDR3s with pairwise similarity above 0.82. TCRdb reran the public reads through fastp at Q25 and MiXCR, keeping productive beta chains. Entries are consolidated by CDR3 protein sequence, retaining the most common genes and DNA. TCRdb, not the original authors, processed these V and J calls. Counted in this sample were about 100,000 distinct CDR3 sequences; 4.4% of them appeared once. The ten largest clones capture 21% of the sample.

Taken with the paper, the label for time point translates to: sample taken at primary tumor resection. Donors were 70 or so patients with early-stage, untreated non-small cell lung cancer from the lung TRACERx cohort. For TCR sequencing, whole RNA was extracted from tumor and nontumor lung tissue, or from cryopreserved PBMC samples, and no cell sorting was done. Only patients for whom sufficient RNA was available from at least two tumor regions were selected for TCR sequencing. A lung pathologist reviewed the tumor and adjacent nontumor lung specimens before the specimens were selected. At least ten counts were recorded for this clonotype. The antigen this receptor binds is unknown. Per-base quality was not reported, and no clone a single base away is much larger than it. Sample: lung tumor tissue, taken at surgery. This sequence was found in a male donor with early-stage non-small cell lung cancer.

CDR3 loop: CASSKGGLNTEAFF. The nucleotide sequence reads TGTGCCAGCAGTAAAGGGGGGTTGAACACTGAAGCTTTCTTT. This chain joins TRBV2 to TRBJ1-1, and the D gene may be TRBD1, 6 bases matching. From a lookup of the germline V gene, CDR1 and CDR2 are SNHLY and FYNNEI. V drops 5 bases and J drops 0 bases, leaving 10 bases in between. Counted from cysteine to phenylalanine, this CDR3 has 14 amino acids. The only DNA kept is the CDR3, 42 bases in frame from the first base.